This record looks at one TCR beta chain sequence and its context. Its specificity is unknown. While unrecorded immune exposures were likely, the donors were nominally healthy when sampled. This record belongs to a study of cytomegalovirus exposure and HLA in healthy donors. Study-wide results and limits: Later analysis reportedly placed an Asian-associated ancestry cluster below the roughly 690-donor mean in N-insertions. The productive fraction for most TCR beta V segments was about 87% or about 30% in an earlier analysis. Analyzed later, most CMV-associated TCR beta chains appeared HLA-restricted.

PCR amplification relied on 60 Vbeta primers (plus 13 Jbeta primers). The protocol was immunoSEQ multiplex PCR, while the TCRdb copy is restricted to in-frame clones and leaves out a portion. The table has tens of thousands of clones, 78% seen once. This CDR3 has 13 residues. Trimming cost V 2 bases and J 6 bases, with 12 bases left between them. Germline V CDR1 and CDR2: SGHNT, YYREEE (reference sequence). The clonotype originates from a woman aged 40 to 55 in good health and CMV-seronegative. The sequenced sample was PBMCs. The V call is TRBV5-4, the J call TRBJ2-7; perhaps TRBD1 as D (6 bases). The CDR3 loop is CASSLQGSREQYF. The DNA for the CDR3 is TGTGCCAGCAGCTTACAGGGTAGCCGCGAGCAGTACTTC.